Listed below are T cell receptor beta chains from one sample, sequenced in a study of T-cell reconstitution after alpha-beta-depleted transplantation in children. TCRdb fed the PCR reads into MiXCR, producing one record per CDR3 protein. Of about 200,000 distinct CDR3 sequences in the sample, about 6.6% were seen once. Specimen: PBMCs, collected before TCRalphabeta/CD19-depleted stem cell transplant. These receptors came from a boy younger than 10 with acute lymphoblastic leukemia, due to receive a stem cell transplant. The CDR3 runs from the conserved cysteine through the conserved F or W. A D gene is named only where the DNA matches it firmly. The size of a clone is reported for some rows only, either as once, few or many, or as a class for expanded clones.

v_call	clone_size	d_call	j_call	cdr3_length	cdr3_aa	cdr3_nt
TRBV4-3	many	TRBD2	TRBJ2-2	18	CASSQDSGAGGNTGELFF	TGCGCCAGCAGCCAAGATTCAGGAGCGGGAGGGAACACCGGGGAGCTGTTTTTT
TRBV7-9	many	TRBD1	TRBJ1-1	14	CASSLSNRDREAFF	TGTGCCAGCAGCTTAAGCAACCGGGACAGGGAAGCTTTCTTT
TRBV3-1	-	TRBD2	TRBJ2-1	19	CACSFRGGGQTQAYNEQFF	TGTGCCTGCAGTTTCCGGGGGGGAGGGCAAACACAGGCATACAATGAGCAGTTCTTC
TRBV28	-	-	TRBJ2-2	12	CASRGSVGELFF	TGTGCCAGCAGGGGGTCGGTCGGGGAGCTGTTTTTT
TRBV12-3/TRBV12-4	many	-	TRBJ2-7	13	CASSSRGPYEQYF	TGTGCCAGCAGTTCAAGAGGACCCTACGAGCAGTACTTC
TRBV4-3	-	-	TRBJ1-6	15	CASSQIGLGNSPLHF	TGCGCCAGCAGCCAGATTGGACTGGGGAATTCACCCCTCCACTTT
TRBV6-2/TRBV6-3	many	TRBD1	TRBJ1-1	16	CASTKVARGRDTEAFF	TGTGCCAGCACAAAGGTGGCCAGGGGGCGAGACACTGAAGCTTTCTTT
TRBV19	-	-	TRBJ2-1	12	CASSIGGVGQFF	TGTGCCAGTAGTATAGGCGGGGTCGGGCAGTTCTTC
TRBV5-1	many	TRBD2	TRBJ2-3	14	CASSLAGGTDTQYF	TGCGCCAGCAGCTTGGCGGGAGGGACAGATACGCAGTATTTT
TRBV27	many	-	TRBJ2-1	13	CASSFRDVNEQFF	TGTGCCAGCAGTTTCCGAGATGTCAATGAGCAGTTCTTC
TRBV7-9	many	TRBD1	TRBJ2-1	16	CASSSSRGQVYNEQFF	TGTGCCAGCAGCTCAAGTAGGGGACAGGTCTACAATGAGCAGTTCTTC
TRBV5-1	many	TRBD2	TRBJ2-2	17	CASSRGLAGGFDGELFF	TGCGCCAGCAGCCGGGGACTAGCGGGGGGATTCGACGGGGAGCTGTTTTTT
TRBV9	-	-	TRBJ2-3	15	CASSVDGTSTDTQYF	TGTGCCAGCAGCGTAGATGGGACCTCCACAGATACGCAGTATTTT
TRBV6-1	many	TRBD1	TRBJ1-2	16	CASSESAGQGARGYTF	TGTGCCAGCAGTGAATCCGCGGGACAGGGGGCGCGTGGCTACACCTTC
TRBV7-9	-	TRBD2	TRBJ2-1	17	CASSQMTSGGTYNEQFF	TGTGCCAGCAGCCAAATGACTAGCGGGGGTACCTACAATGAGCAGTTCTTC
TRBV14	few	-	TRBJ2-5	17	CASSQGPRQISQETQYF	TGTGCCAGCAGCCAAGGCCCGAGACAGATTTCGCAGGAGACCCAGTACTTC
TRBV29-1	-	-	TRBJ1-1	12	CSGGMGNTEAFF	TGCAGCGGTGGGATGGGGAACACTGAAGCTTTCTTT
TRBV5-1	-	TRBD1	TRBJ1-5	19	CASSVWTGREPSGNQPQHF	TGCGCCAGCAGCGTGTGGACAGGGCGAGAACCTAGTGGGAATCAGCCCCAGCATTTT
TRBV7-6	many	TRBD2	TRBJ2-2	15	CASSITGTITGELFF	TGTGCCAGCAGCATAACCGGGACTATCACCGGGGAGCTGTTTTTT
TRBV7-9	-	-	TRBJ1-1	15	CASSLTREFTGEAFF	TGTGCCAGCAGCCTAACTAGAGAATTCACGGGAGAAGCTTTCTTT
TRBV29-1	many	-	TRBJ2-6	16	CSVEEGGQSGANVLTF	TGCAGCGTTGAAGAGGGAGGACAGTCCGGGGCCAACGTCCTGACTTTC
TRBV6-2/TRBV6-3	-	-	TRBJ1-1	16	CASSSTKRGWDTEAFF	TGTGCCAGCAGTTCCACCAAACGGGGGTGGGACACTGAAGCTTTCTTT
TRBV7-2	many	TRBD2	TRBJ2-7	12	CASSRGLAGSVF	TGTGCCAGCAGCCGAGGACTAGCGGGATCCGTCTTC
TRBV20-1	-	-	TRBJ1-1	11	CSASPTGEAFF	TGCAGTGCTAGCCCCACGGGTGAAGCTTTCTTT
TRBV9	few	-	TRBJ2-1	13	CASSADFYNEQFF	TGTGCCAGCAGCGCGGACTTTTACAATGAGCAGTTCTTC
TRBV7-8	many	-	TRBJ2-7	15	CASSLDPGPVYEQYF	TGTGCCAGCAGCCTAGACCCGGGACCTGTCTACGAGCAGTACTTC
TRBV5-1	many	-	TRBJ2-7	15	CASGPVSRSSYEQYF	TGCGCCAGCGGACCAGTATCTCGCAGCTCCTACGAGCAGTACTTC
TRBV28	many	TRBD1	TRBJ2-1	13	CASSFTGVNEQFF	TGTGCCAGCAGTTTTACAGGGGTGAATGAGCAGTTCTTC
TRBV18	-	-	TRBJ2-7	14	CASSPPVSGYEQYF	TGTGCCAGCTCACCACCGGTATCCGGCTACGAGCAGTACTTC
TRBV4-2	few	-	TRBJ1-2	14	CASSQERGHIGYTF	TGTGCCAGCAGCCAAGAAAGGGGACACATTGGCTACACCTTC
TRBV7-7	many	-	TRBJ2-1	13	CASSPPDYNEQFF	TGTGCCAGCAGCCCTCCAGACTACAATGAGCAGTTCTTC
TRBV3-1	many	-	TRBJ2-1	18	CASSSPILGAQFYNEQFF	TGTGCCAGCAGCTCACCTATCCTCGGGGCCCAGTTCTACAATGAGCAGTTCTTC
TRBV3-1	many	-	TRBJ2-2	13	CASSQMVTGELFF	TGTGCCAGCAGCCAAATGGTCACCGGGGAGCTGTTTTTT
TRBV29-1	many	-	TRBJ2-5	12	CSVLGGPETQYF	TGCAGCGTTCTAGGGGGGCCAGAGACCCAGTACTTC
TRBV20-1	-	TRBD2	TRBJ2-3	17	CCARDHKAGATADTQYF	TGCTGCGCTAGAGATCATAAGGCGGGAGCCACAGCGGATACGCAGTATTTT
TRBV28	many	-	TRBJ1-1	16	CASSLYGEGRNTEAFF	TGTGCCAGCAGCCTATATGGGGAGGGTAGGAACACTGAAGCTTTCTTT
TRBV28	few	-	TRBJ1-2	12	CAGRTANYGYTF	TGTGCCGGACGAACAGCTAACTATGGCTACACCTTC
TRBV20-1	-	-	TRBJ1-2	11	CSGEGNYGYTF	TGCAGTGGAGAGGGCAACTATGGCTACACCTTC
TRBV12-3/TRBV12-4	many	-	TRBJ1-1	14	CASTGPPMNTEAFF	TGTGCCAGCACCGGGCCCCCAATGAACACTGAAGCTTTCTTT
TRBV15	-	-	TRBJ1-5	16	CATSRSGQGSNQPQHF	TGTGCCACCAGCAGATCAGGCCAGGGGTCCAATCAGCCCCAGCATTTT
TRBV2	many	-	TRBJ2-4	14	CASLGGQAKNIQYF	TGTGCCAGCTTAGGCGGTCAAGCCAAAAACATTCAGTACTTC
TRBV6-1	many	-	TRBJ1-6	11	CASSRDSPLHF	TGTGCCAGCAGCCGGGATTCACCCCTCCACTTT
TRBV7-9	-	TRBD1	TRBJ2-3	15	CASSGRDRAPDTQYF	TGTGCCAGCAGCGGCAGAGACAGGGCCCCAGATACGCAGTATTTT
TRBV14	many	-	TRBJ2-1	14	CASSLRIRYNEQFF	TGTGCCAGCAGCCTAAGGATCCGGTACAATGAGCAGTTCTTC
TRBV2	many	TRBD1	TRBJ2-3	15	CASPGQDGRPDTQYF	TGTGCCAGCCCCGGACAGGACGGTAGGCCAGATACGCAGTATTTT
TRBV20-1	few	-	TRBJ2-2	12	CSATRGTGELFF	TGCAGTGCGACCCGGGGCACCGGGGAGCTGTTTTTT
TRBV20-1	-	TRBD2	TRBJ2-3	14	CSASPGGFTDTQYF	TGCAGTGCTAGCCCGGGAGGCTTCACAGATACGCAGTATTTT
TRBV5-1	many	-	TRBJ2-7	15	CASSLRAAGDYEQYF	TGCGCCAGCAGCTTGAGGGCAGCAGGGGACTACGAGCAGTACTTC
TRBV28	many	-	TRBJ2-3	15	CASSLGAASSDTQYF	TGTGCCAGCAGTTTAGGGGCGGCGTCATCGGATACGCAGTATTTT
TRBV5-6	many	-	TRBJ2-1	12	CASSPGDNEQFF	TGTGCCAGCAGCCCGGGAGACAATGAGCAGTTCTTC
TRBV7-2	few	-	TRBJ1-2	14	CASSPGSGAGGYTF	TGTGCCAGCAGCCCCGGGTCCGGGGCAGGTGGCTACACCTTC
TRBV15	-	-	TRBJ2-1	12	CATSRFGGEQFF	TGTGCCACCAGTAGATTTGGAGGGGAGCAGTTCTTC
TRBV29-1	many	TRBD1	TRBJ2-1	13	CSVAQGAVNEQFF	TGCAGCGTTGCACAGGGGGCAGTGAATGAGCAGTTCTTC
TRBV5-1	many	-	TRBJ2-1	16	CASSYWRGQGGPEQFF	TGCGCCAGCAGCTATTGGAGAGGGCAGGGAGGCCCTGAGCAGTTCTTC
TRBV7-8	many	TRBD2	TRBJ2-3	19	CASSFQRTTSGGFGDTQYF	TGTGCCAGCAGCTTTCAACGTACGACTAGCGGGGGGTTTGGAGATACGCAGTATTTT
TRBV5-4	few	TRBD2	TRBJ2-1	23	CSSSLYRADEPGNLAGGYNEQFF	TGTTCCAGCAGCTTGTATCGAGCGGATGAACCAGGGAATCTAGCGGGAGGTTATAATGAGCAGTTCTTC
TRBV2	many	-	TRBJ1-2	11	CASKGDYGYTF	TGTGCCAGCAAGGGGGACTATGGCTACACCTTC
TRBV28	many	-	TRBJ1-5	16	CASSLSDGHENQPQHF	TGTGCCAGCAGTTTATCGGACGGGCATGAGAATCAGCCCCAGCATTTT
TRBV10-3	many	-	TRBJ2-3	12	CAISELGDTQYF	TGTGCCATCAGTGAGTTGGGGGATACGCAGTATTTT